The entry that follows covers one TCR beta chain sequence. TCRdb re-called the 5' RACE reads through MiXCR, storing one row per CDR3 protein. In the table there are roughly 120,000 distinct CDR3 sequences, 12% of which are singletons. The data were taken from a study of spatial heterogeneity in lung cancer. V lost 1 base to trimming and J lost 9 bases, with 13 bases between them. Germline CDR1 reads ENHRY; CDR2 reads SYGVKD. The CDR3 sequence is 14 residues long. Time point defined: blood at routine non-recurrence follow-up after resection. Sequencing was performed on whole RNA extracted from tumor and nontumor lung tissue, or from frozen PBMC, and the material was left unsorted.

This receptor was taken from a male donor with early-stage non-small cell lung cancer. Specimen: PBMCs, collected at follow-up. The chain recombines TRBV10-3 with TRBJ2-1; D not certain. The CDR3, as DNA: TGTGCCATCAGTGAGTACCACTCAGCTTCTGAGCAGTTCTTC. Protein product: CAISEYHSASEQFF.